This is a list of T cell receptor beta chains from one sample in a study of T cell changes during pregnancy in multiple sclerosis. The data were produced by immunoSEQ multiplex PCR, yet TCRdb's version contains in-frame clones alone and is incomplete. The table includes approximately 58,000 clones, about 90% detected once. The sequences come from peripheral blood, collected in the second trimester of pregnancy. These receptors were collected from a female donor in good health, enrolled as a control in a pregnancy study. CDR3s include the opening cysteine and the closing phenylalanine or tryptophan. A D gene is named only where the DNA matches it firmly.

TRBD1,TRBV18,CASRQGQQQPQHF
NA,TRBV15,CATSRDAALGRDEKLFF
NA,TRBV7-2,CASSLLRGTEAFF
TRBD2,TRBV5-1,CASSGGLAGGEETQYF
NA,TRBV7-3,CASSLGRGVYNEQFF
NA,TRBV11-2,CASSLSNYNEQFF
NA,TRBV12-5,CASGLPQGYSNQPQHF
NA,TRBV2,CACGGSVGNTGELFF
NA,TRBV30,CAWKAEGSYNEQFF
NA,TRBV19,CASSTTTSGANVLTF
TRBD2,TRBV7-7,CASSLSGRGDTQYF
NA,TRBV11-2,CASSLEGAVNERQFF
NA,TRBV21-1,CASSKGKGQPQHF
NA,TRBV28,CASSSGNGYTF
NA,TRBV6-4,CASSEGETDTQYF
NA,TRBV5-1,CASSPPAGLMGETQYF